The 30 T cell receptor beta chains below were found in one sample sequenced in a study of T cell responses to AZD1222 COVID-19 vaccine. TCRdb's table, derived via immunoSEQ multiplex PCR, lists solely in-frame clones and lacks some. The sample includes around 95,000 clones, about 93% of them seen just once. The sample here was peripheral blood, taken on day 0 of AZD1222 vaccination. These receptors were collected from an adult in good health.

CDR3 in DNA: TGTGCAAGCGCGAGGGGATCTGGAAACACCATATATTTT. The encoded protein is CASARGSGNTIYF. The chain combines TRBV6-6 with TRBJ1-3; the D gene is possibly TRBD1 (5 bases). Germline V gene sequence: CDR1 MNHNY, CDR2 SVGAGI (reference sequence). The CDR3 is 13 residues long.

This clone appeared a single time. The V gene is TRBV7-2, the J gene TRBJ2-7, with 7 positions matching TRBD2. The CDR3 length is 17 residues. Losses at the gene ends were 5 bases for V and 2 bases for J; bases not matched to a gene: 15. CDR1 is SGHTA and CDR2 is FQGNSA in the germline V gene. CDR3 nucleotides: TGTGCCAGCAGCCATCCAGCCTTAGCGGGCGGTACCTACGAGCAGTACTTC. It is translated as CASSHPALAGGTYEQYF.

The V call is TRBV7-6, the J call TRBJ1-6; 9 nucleotides match TRBD1. Trimming cost V 5 bases and J 6 bases; bases outside gene matches: 5. Germline lookup yields CDR1 SGHVS and CDR2 FNYEAQ. The CDR3 has 15 amino acids. The CDR3 coding sequence is TGTGCCAGCAGCCAATCGGGACAGGGTAATTCACCCCTCCACTTT. Translated: CASSQSGQGNSPLHF.

The rearrangement joins TRBV10-3 to TRBJ1-1; possible D gene TRBD1, 6 bases. Germline CDR1 and CDR2: ENHRY and SYGVKD. The V and J ends lost 0 bases and 4 bases respectively, with 12 bases between them. This CDR3 comprises 15 residues. Here the CDR3 DNA reads TGTGCCATCAGTGAGTCGTCCAGGGGTGGCACTGAAGCTTTCTTT. As protein: CAISESSRGGTEAFF.

The chain employs TRBV27 and TRBJ2-1; possible D gene TRBD2, 6 bases. The CDR3 contains 15 residues. From germline, CDR1 is MNHEY and CDR2 SMNVEV (reference sequence). Between the trimmed V and J ends, which lost 6 bases and 3 bases, there was a span of 15 bases. DNA of the CDR3: TGTGCCAGCAGATTTAGCGGAGAAGACTACAATGAGCAGTTCTTC. Protein: CASRFSGEDYNEQFF.

V usage is TRBV27 and J usage is TRBJ1-5; tentatively, D is TRBD1 (5 bases). The germline V gene encodes CDR1 MNHEY and CDR2 SMNVEV (reference sequence). The CDR3 has 15 residues. Trimming left V 5 bases short and J 15 bases short, with 26 bases between. The CDR3 spells CASSPHGGVRVGVHF. DNA of the CDR3: TGTGCCAGCAGTCCCCATGGGGGGGTGAGAGTTGGGGTGCATTTT.

The chain joins TRBV7-9 to TRBJ2-5; possible D gene TRBD2, 6 bases. This CDR3 is built from 15 residues. The V gene's germline CDR1 is SEHNR and CDR2 FQNEAQ (reference sequence). V lost 2 bases to trimming and J lost 2 bases, with 12 bases between them. The CDR3 here is CASSLLGGGQETQYF. CDR3 nucleotide sequence: TGTGCCAGCAGCTTACTTGGGGGAGGACAAGAGACCCAGTACTTC.

The rearrangement joins TRBV6-5 to TRBJ1-2, with a weak D call TRBD1 (5 bases). V shed 8 bases and J shed 8 bases, with 21 bases lying between them. Per germline, CDR1 MNHEY and CDR2 SVGAGI. The CDR3 totals 14 residues. The CDR3 DNA follows: TGTGCCAGCGGGGGGTGGACGGCCGTGGGCGGCTACACCTTC. This sequence encodes CASGGWTAVGGYTF.

The CDR3 spells CASSPPGRGNTEAFF. The DNA for the CDR3 is TGTGCCAGCTCACCACCGGGGAGGGGGAACACTGAAGCTTTCTTT. The chain couples TRBV18 to TRBJ1-1, with D possibly being TRBD1 (5 bases). Germline CDR1 and CDR2: KGHSH and LQKENI. The CDR3 loop spans 15 amino acids. V gave up 0 bases and J gave up 1 base, with 9 bases separating them.

The chain has TRBV30 and TRBJ2-1; D is unclear. V gave up 5 bases and J gave up 3 bases, with 5 bases separating them. This CDR3 spans 11 amino acids. Germline V gene data show CDR1 as GTSNPN and CDR2 as SVGIG (reference sequence). The CDR3 sequence is CAWADYNEQFF. The CDR3 DNA reads TGTGCCTGGGCAGACTACAATGAGCAGTTCTTC.

This CDR3 reads CASSYEGGKGAFF. The CDR3 DNA reads TGTGCCAGCAGTTACGAGGGCGGAAAAGGGGCTTTCTTT. The V gene is TRBV6-6, the J gene TRBJ1-1; no firm D call. CDR1 and CDR2 (germline): MNHNY, SVGAGI (reference sequence). V was pared by 2 bases and J by 11 bases, with 15 bases between. The CDR3 totals 13 residues.

This clone was seen more than once but under ten times. The rearrangement joins TRBV12-3 or TRBV12-4 to TRBJ2-2; D call uncertain. V shed 3 bases and J shed 5 bases, with 7 bases lying between them. There are 13 residues in the CDR3. The CDR3 nucleotides read TGTGCCAGCAGTTTTAAACGGACCGGGGAGCTGTTTTTT. This sequence encodes CASSFKRTGELFF.

This sequence joins TRBV29-1 and TRBJ2-2; D may be TRBD1 (6 bases). With 4 bases removed from V and 2 bases from J, the gap between germline ends came to 14 bases. Germline assignment: CDR1 SQVTM and CDR2 ANQGSEA. This CDR3 contains 15 residues. The CDR3 is CSVGKQGFNTGELFF. The CDR3, as DNA: TGCAGCGTTGGAAAACAGGGCTTTAACACCGGGGAGCTGTTTTTT.

V usage is TRBV30 and J usage is TRBJ1-4; unclear D gene. Germline loops: CDR1 GTSNPN, CDR2 SVGIG (reference sequence). The V end was cut by 3 bases, the J end by 2 bases, with 13 bases between. The CDR3 spans 15 residues. CDR3 in amino acids: CAWRPTVVTNEKLFF. The DNA for the CDR3 is TGTGCCTGGAGGCCTACAGTGGTTACTAATGAAAAACTGTTTTTT.

A remark on this clone: A junction end diverges from the germline sequence, so it may reflect a read error. The chain employs TRBV5-1 and TRBJ1-1; D remains unclear. This CDR3 region has 13 residues. Germline V gene sequence: CDR1 SGHRS, CDR2 YFSETQ. The CDR3 DNA reads as TGCGCCAGCAGCTTTTTAGAGAACGCTGAAGCTTTCTTT. This translates into CASSFLENAEAFF.

The V call is TRBV2, the J call TRBJ1-4; TRBD1 is a possible D gene (6 bases). Germline-derived CDR1 and CDR2 are SNHLY and FYNNEI. The CDR3 consists of 16 residues. V was shortened by 7 bases and J by 0 bases, with 15 bases between the two germline ends. The CDR3 loop reads CASNGGAASTNEKLFF. CDR3 DNA: TGTGCCAGCAATGGGGGGGCAGCCTCAACTAATGAAAAACTGTTTTTT.

This chain connects TRBV19 to TRBJ1-5; D unclear. Deletions cut 3 bases from V and 6 bases from J, with 15 bases between. Per the germline V gene, CDR1 is LNHDA and CDR2 is SQIVND (reference sequence). CDR3 length: 15 residues. The CDR3 region is CASSIAHLGGQPQHF. In nucleotides, the CDR3 is TGTGCCAGTAGTATCGCGCACCTAGGTGGTCAGCCCCAGCATTTT.

This chain uses TRBV5-1 with TRBJ1-1, with D hard to call. The ends were cut back, 0 bases at V and 0 bases at J, with 9 bases in the middle. In germline, CDR1 is SGHRS, CDR2 YFSETQ. CDR3 size: 15 residues. CDR3 residues: CASSLGSAVNTEAFF. For the CDR3, the DNA is TGCGCCAGCAGCTTGGGTTCGGCGGTGAACACTGAAGCTTTCTTT.

The rearrangement joins TRBV11-2 to TRBJ1-4, with TRBD1 identical over 7 bases. Germline-derived CDR1 and CDR2 are SGHAT and FQNNGV. The V and J ends lost 5 bases and 7 bases, in that order; junction bases with no gene match: 10. There are 15 residues in the CDR3. The CDR3 region has the DNA TGTGCCAGCAGCCCTCGAACAGGGGCAGGTGAAAAACTGTTTTTT. It is translated as CASSPRTGAGEKLFF. The entire variable domain, with the rest obtained from reference TRBV11-2 and TRBJ1-4, is as follows: EAGVAQSPRYKIIEKRQSVAFWCNPISGHATLYWYQQILGQGPKLLIQFQNNGVVDDSQLPKDRFSAERLKGVDSTLKIQPAKLEDSAVYLCASSPRTGAGEKLFFGSGTQLSVL.

This clone turned up a few times. The chain links TRBV25-1 to TRBJ1-6, with D possibly being TRBD1 (5 bases). V lost 4 bases and J 7 bases, leaving 11 bases between the germline ends. This CDR3 contains 14 residues. Germline CDR1 is MGHDK and CDR2 is SYGVNS. The CDR3 sequence is CASSAGLVNSPLHF. CDR3 bases: TGTGCCAGCAGTGCGGGGCTGGTGAATTCACCCCTCCACTTT.

This chain uses TRBV29-1 with TRBJ1-5; D is undetermined. Germline-derived CDR1 and CDR2 are SQVTM and ANQGSEA. Trimming took off 6 bases at V and 4 bases at J, with 10 bases between the two ends. The length of the CDR3 is 12 residues. Here the CDR3 reads CSVGEHNQPQHF. The DNA of the CDR3 is TGCAGCGTCGGGGAACATAATCAGCCCCAGCATTTT.

This sequence joins TRBV18 and TRBJ1-3, with D unclear. Per the germline V gene, CDR1 is KGHSH and CDR2 is LQKENI. The CDR3 is 16 residues long. Trimming pared 3 bases from V and 0 bases from J, leaving 12 bases between. Here the CDR3 reads CASSPSAATSGNTIYF. In DNA form, the CDR3 reads TGTGCCAGCTCACCTTCAGCGGCGACCTCTGGAAACACCATATATTTT.

V gene TRBV2 combines with J gene TRBJ2-3; no definite D call. Trimming took off 5 bases at V and 4 bases at J, with 13 bases between the two ends. This CDR3 comprises 14 residues. Per the germline V gene, CDR1 is SNHLY and CDR2 is FYNNEI. CDR3 coding DNA: TGTGCCAGCAGTCAAGACCTTAATGCAGATACGCAGTATTTT. It translates to CASSQDLNADTQYF.

The chain has TRBV30 and TRBJ1-2, with D perhaps matching TRBD1 (5 bases). The CDR3 has 13 residues. Germline V lookup: CDR1 GTSNPN, CDR2 SVGIG (reference sequence). Trimming stripped 2 bases from V and 5 bases from J, with 12 bases between. The CDR3 sequence: CAWSPGPIYGYTF. DNA of the CDR3: TGTGCCTGGAGTCCGGGACCGATATATGGCTACACCTTC.

The chain links TRBV5-1 to TRBJ1-4; tentative D call: TRBD1 (5 bases). Trimming took 0 bases from V and 8 from J, leaving 8 bases between them. The germline gives CDR1 SGHRS, CDR2 YFSETQ. This CDR3 comprises 13 residues. The CDR3 DNA reads TGCGCCAGCAGCTTGGGACAGTCAGAAAAACTGTTTTTT. It codes for CASSLGQSEKLFF.

This rearrangement joins TRBV9 to TRBJ1-1; D might be TRBD1 (6 bases). This CDR3 has 16 residues. Trimming removed 1 base from V and 2 bases from J, with 15 bases in between. The germline V gene encodes CDR1 SGDLS and CDR2 YYNGEE. Written as DNA, the CDR3 is TGTGCCAGCAGCGTACAACCCCGGACAGATAACACTGAAGCTTTCTTT. Translating it yields CASSVQPRTDNTEAFF.

This chain joins TRBV10-2 and TRBJ2-7, with D perhaps TRBD2 (7 bases). Per germline, CDR1 WSHSY and CDR2 SAAADI. Trimming shortened V by 4 bases and J by 5 bases, and 24 bases separated the two germline ends. CDR3 length equals 17 residues. This CDR3 reads CASSVSRGARGFDEQYF. The CDR3 DNA reads TGCGCCAGCAGTGTTAGTCGGGGGGCGCGGGGTTTTGACGAGCAGTACTTC.

The genes are TRBV7-6 and TRBJ1-1, with 7 bases aligning to TRBD1. The germline CDR1 and CDR2 sequences are SGHVS and FNYEAQ. V was clipped by 5 bases and J by 3 bases; unmatched bases: 3. The CDR3 length is 13 residues. CDR3 residues: CASSEGQYTEAFF. CDR3 nucleotide sequence: TGTGCCAGCAGCGAGGGACAGTACACTGAAGCTTTCTTT.

The J gene is TRBJ2-7, the V gene TRBV7-9; 8 bases match TRBD2. The ends lost 4 bases at V and 3 bases at J; junction bases unmatched: 11. The CDR3 length is 16 residues. CDR1 and CDR2 from the germline V gene are SEHNR and FQNEAQ (reference sequence). Here the CDR3 reads CASSSPGTSLFYEQYF. The CDR3 region has the DNA TGTGCCAGCAGCTCCCCCGGGACTAGTCTATTCTACGAGCAGTACTTC.

The V call is TRBV7-3, the J call TRBJ2-7, with D perhaps matching TRBD1 (6 bases). Trimming stripped 4 bases from V and 1 base from J, with 17 bases between. The CDR3 runs to 16 residues. Germline V CDR1 and CDR2: SGHTA, FQGTGA. CDR3 protein: CASSSHAGTHSYEQYF. The CDR3, as DNA: TGTGCCAGCAGCTCCCACGCCGGGACACATTCCTACGAGCAGTACTTC. The full variable domain, with the rest looked up from reference TRBV7-3 and TRBJ2-7, is GAGVSQTPSNKVTEKGKYVELRCDPISGHTALYWYRQSLGQGPEFLIYFQGTGAADDSGLPNDRFFAVRPEGSVSTLKIQRTERGDSAVYLCASSSHAGTHSYEQYFGPGTRLTVT.